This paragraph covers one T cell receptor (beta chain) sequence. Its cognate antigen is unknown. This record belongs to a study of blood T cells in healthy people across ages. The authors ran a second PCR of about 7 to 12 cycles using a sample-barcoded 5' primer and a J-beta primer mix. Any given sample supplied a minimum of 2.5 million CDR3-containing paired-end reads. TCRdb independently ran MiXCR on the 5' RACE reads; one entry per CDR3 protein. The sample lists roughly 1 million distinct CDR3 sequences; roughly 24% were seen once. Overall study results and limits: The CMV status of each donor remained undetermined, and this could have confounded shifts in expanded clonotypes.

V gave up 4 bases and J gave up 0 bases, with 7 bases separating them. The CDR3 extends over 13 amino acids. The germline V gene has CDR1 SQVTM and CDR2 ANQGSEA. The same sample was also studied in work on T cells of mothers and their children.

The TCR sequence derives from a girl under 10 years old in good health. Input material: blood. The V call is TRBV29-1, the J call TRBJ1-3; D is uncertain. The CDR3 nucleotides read TGCAGCGTTGTGGCCGACTCTGGAAACACCATATATTTT. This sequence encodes CSVVADSGNTIYF.